This T cell receptor beta chain was found in a study of T cell responses to AZD1222 COVID-19 vaccine. Study-level background: Doses given second, at about 4 or about 12 weeks, were pooled. Regarding the study as a whole: Baseline serology detected seropositivity in only six AZD1222 recipients. In a largely white British group with more females than males, clonal diversity was possibly underestimated.

Assay used: immunoSEQ multiplex PCR; TCRdb lists only in-frame clones, some missing. The table lists approximately 190,000 clones, almost 95% of them singletons. As to this clone: The antigen remains unidentified.

CDR1 LGHNT and CDR2 FRNRAP come from the germline V gene. The V and J ends lost 6 bases and 1 base respectively, with 20 bases between them. The CDR3 covers 17 residues. This sequence originates from an adult in good health. The material was peripheral blood, obtained on day 0 of AZD1222 vaccination. The chain uses TRBV12-5 and TRBJ2-3, with D perhaps assigned TRBD1 or TRBD2 (5 bases each). CDR3 amino acids: CASGEGSATIRTDTQYF. Written as DNA, the CDR3 is TGTGCTAGTGGCGAGGGGAGTGCGACTATACGCACAGATACGCAGTATTTT.